This record looks at one T cell receptor beta chain sequence and its context. The target antigen is unknown. TRB cDNA libraries were made by UMI-labeled 5' RACE. TCRdb re-called the 5' RACE reads, yielding one record per CDR3 amino acid sequence without DNA. Its clone listing holds around 110,000 distinct CDR3 sequences. The CDR3 extends over 13 amino acids. Per the germline V gene, CDR1 is MDHEN and CDR2 is SYDVKM. The data are from a study of CXCR3-negative and CXCR3-positive naive CD8 T cells. Broader study findings: Naive CXCR3-positive and CXCR3-negative cells shared similar TRBV-TRBJ usage, unlike memory cells. Memory CD8+ cells showed much lower diversity, while both naive subsets displayed comparably high diversity. Naive cells with CXCR3 showed TRB CDR3s that were more hydrophobic than those in CXCR3-negative naive cells.

The origin of this receptor is a human donor in good health. Some clones in this sample may be carry-over from other donors' samples. The V call is TRBV28, the J call TRBJ2-4; TCRdb picks TRBD1, but there is no DNA to check that call. The sample taken for sequencing was naive CXCR3+ CD8+ T cells from blood. Noted subset: CD45RO-CCR7+CD27+CD95- naive CD8+ T cells expressing CXCR3 (TNR3+). CDR3 residues: CASSPPQGYIQYF.